Presented here are 24 T cell receptor beta chains from one specimen sequenced in a study of response to subunit inactivated influenza vaccine. Each CDR3 protein is one row after TCRdb ran MiXCR on the RT-PCR reads. The sample includes roughly 710,000 distinct CDR3 sequences, about 15% seen only once; the top ten take approximately 7.6%. The sample was PBMCs from blood, taken 14 days before vaccination. The receptors come from a man in his fifties who received an inactivated influenza vaccine.

This clonotype has just a few counts. This chain links TRBV5-4 with TRBJ2-7, with D possibly called TRBD1 or TRBD2 (5 bases each). Germline V lookup: CDR1 SGHNT, CDR2 YYREEE (reference sequence). V was clipped by 3 bases and J by 7 bases, with 20 bases between them. The CDR3 is made up of 15 amino acids. The CDR3 region has the DNA TGTGCCAGCAGCTCCGGGGCCGGGTCTGTGGGTGAGCAGTACTTC. It yields the protein CASSSGAGSVGEQYF. Full variable domain (outside the CDR3, taken from reference TRBV5-4 and TRBJ2-7): ETGVTQSPTHLIKTRGQQVTLRCSSQSGHNTVSWYQQALGQGPQFIFQYYREEENGRGNFPPRFSGLQFPNYSSELNVNALELDDSALYLCASSSGAGSVGEQYFGPGTRLTVT.

Ten or more counts support this clonotype. The chain uses TRBV6-1 and TRBJ1-5, with D perhaps matching TRBD1 (5 bases). The CDR3 is made up of 13 amino acids. Trimming took 5 bases from V and 7 from J, leaving 12 bases between them. Germline CDR1 is MNHNS and CDR2 is SASEGT. The CDR3 is CASSQGWDQPQHF. DNA for the CDR3: TGTGCCAGCAGTCAGGGTTGGGACCAGCCCCAGCATTTT.

The chain carries TRBV3-1 and TRBJ2-1; 12 bases match TRBD2. CDR1 LGHDT and CDR2 YNNKEL come from the germline V gene (reference sequence). CDR3 size: 14 residues. The V gene end was trimmed by 8 bases and the J gene end by 6 bases; junction bases not matched to a gene: 5. The chain's CDR3 is CASQRTSGVNEQFF. The CDR3 DNA reads as TGTGCCAGCCAAAGGACTAGCGGGGTCAATGAGCAGTTCTTC.

The V call is TRBV12-3 or TRBV12-4, the J call TRBJ2-3, with 7 bases aligning to TRBD2. V was pared by 6 bases and J by 3 bases, with 9 bases of the junction left unmatched. The CDR3 totals 15 residues. CDR3: CASSQAGSGTDTQYF. The CDR3 region has the DNA TGTGCCAGCAGCCAAGCGGGGTCGGGGACAGATACGCAGTATTTT.

This clonotype turned up a few times. The genes are TRBV20-1 and TRBJ2-3, with D possibly matching TRBD1 (6 bases). Trimming shortened V by 6 bases and J by 2 bases, and 21 bases separated the two germline ends. The CDR3 contains 16 residues. In germline, CDR1 is DFQATT, CDR2 SNEGSKA (reference sequence). CDR3 in amino acids: CSATSISQGITDTQYF. CDR3 sequence (DNA): TGCAGTGCCACATCAATTAGCCAGGGGATCACAGATACGCAGTATTTT.

The table lists this clonotype with many counts. The chain is built from TRBV7-2 and TRBJ1-1, with 8 bases fitting TRBD1. Germline CDR1 SGHTA, CDR2 FQGNSA. The CDR3 is made up of 16 amino acids. J was trimmed by 6 bases and V by 5 bases; bases with no gene match: 14. The CDR3 coding sequence is TGTGCCAGCAGCCTTATACCCGGACAGGGAATATCTGAAGCTTTCTTT. Protein sequence: CASSLIPGQGISEAFF.

This clonotype was seen only a few times. V usage is TRBV7-2 and J usage is TRBJ2-7, with TRBD2 identical over 11 bases. With 1 base clipped from V and 1 base from J, the junction kept 12 bases outside the gene matches. The CDR3 has 19 residues. Germline values: CDR1 SGHTA, CDR2 FQGNSA. The CDR3 nucleotides read TGTGCCAGCAGCTTAGTAGGGACTAGCGGAGTCGGGGAATCCTACGAGCAGTACTTC. This encodes CASSLVGTSGVGESYEQYF.

This chain connects TRBV6-5 to TRBJ2-1; no definite D call. Trimming removed 2 bases from V and 1 base from J, with 9 bases in between. Per the germline V gene, CDR1 is MNHEY and CDR2 is SVGAGI. CDR3 size: 15 residues. The CDR3 sequence: CASSYGSSSYNEQFF. The CDR3 coding sequence is TGTGCCAGCAGTTACGGTTCATCGTCCTACAATGAGCAGTTCTTC.

This clonotype was picked up a small number of times. The V gene is TRBV11-3, the J gene TRBJ2-1; unclear D gene. The V gene's germline CDR1 is SGHNT and CDR2 YENEEA. The CDR3 spans 14 residues. V was clipped by 5 bases and J by 7 bases, with 15 bases between them. CDR3 sequence: CASSPTSKANEQFF. CDR3 sequence (DNA): TGTGCCAGCAGCCCCACGTCTAAGGCGAATGAGCAGTTCTTC.

The chain recombines TRBV6-2 or TRBV6-3 with TRBJ2-7; 7 positions match TRBD1. Germline V gene lookup returns CDR1 MNHEY and CDR2 SVGEGT. The CDR3 has 15 amino acids. With V trimmed by 1 base and J by 1 base, 4 bases remained unmatched. CDR3 coding DNA: TGTGCCAGCAGTTACTTACAGGGGTTATCCTACGAGCAGTACTTC. Residues: CASSYLQGLSYEQYF.

This clonotype was counted ten times or more. The chain recombines TRBV28 with TRBJ2-2; D not resolved. V was pared by 3 bases and J by 5 bases, with 10 bases between. This CDR3 region has 14 residues. Germline V CDR1 and CDR2: MDHEN, SYDVKM. CDR3 loop: CASSLGLGTGELFF. CDR3 sequence (DNA): TGTGCCAGCAGTTTGGGATTGGGAACCGGGGAGCTGTTTTTT.

This clonotype was observed a handful of times. The chain joins TRBV4-2 to TRBJ2-1; 8 nucleotides align to TRBD1. V lost 1 base to trimming and J lost 4 bases; unmatched junction nucleotides: 6. The CDR3 extends over 16 amino acids. The germline V gene encodes CDR1 LGHNA and CDR2 YNFKEQ. CDR3 amino acids: CASSQVAGTGYNEQFF. CDR3 bases: TGTGCCAGCAGCCAAGTTGCTGGGACAGGTTACAATGAGCAGTTCTTC.

This clonotype was found a few times. The chain carries TRBV6-1 and TRBJ2-1; possible D gene TRBD1, 6 bases. The CDR3 is made up of 16 amino acids. V shed 8 bases and J shed 4 bases, with 21 bases lying between them. Looked up from germline, CDR1 is MNHNS and CDR2 is SASEGT. The chain's CDR3 is CASSAVIGTRYNEQFF. DNA of the CDR3: TGTGCCAGCTCAGCAGTTATAGGGACAAGATACAATGAGCAGTTCTTC.

This clonotype was counted ten times or more. V is TRBV27 and J is TRBJ2-1, with TRBD2 matching 12 bases. The CDR3 totals 15 residues. The V gene's germline CDR1 is MNHEY and CDR2 SMNVEV (reference sequence). V was clipped by 3 bases and J by 5 bases; unmatched bases: 2. This chain's CDR3 is CASSFLAGGHNEQFF. Written as DNA, the CDR3 is TGTGCCAGCAGTTTTCTAGCGGGAGGGCACAATGAGCAGTTCTTC.

The V call is TRBV5-6, the J call TRBJ2-7, with D tentatively TRBD1 or TRBD2 (5 bases each). V was shortened by 4 bases and J by 3 bases, with 14 bases between the two germline ends. Per the germline V gene, CDR1 is SGHDT and CDR2 is YYEEEE. The CDR3 has 14 residues. The CDR3 protein is CASSPLEGLYEQYF. As DNA, the CDR3 is TGTGCCAGCAGCCCTCTCGAGGGGCTCTACGAGCAGTACTTC.

This clonotype was seen a few times. The chain combines TRBV7-8 with TRBJ2-7, with D perhaps matching TRBD1 (6 bases). The CDR3 spans 14 residues. With 3 bases removed from V and 2 bases from J, the gap between germline ends came to 11 bases. CDR1 SGHVS and CDR2 FQNEAQ come from the germline V gene. CDR3 in amino acids: CASSFRGIAYEQYF. CDR3 DNA sequence: TGTGCCAGCAGCTTTAGGGGGATCGCCTACGAGCAGTACTTC.

This clonotype has ten or more counts. The chain uses TRBV20-1 and TRBJ1-1; possibly TRBD1 for D (6 bases). CDR1 and CDR2 (germline): DFQATT, SNEGSKA (reference sequence). CDR3 size: 15 residues. V lost 2 bases and J lost 0, with 13 bases in between. The DNA for the CDR3 is TGCAGTGCTAGAAACCAACAGGGCCTGAACACTGAAGCTTTCTTT. It encodes CSARNQQGLNTEAFF.

This clonotype was observed a handful of times. This chain connects TRBV5-1 to TRBJ2-5; 9 bases match TRBD2. Trimming at V came to 0 bases and at J to 4 bases, leaving 7 bases not matched to a gene. CDR3 length: 16 residues. Germline values: CDR1 SGHRS, CDR2 YFSETQ. The CDR3, as DNA: TGCGCCAGCAGCTTGGCTCCAGCGGGGGGAGGAGAGACCCAGTACTTC. Its protein is CASSLAPAGGGETQYF. Drawing the rest from reference TRBV5-1 and TRBJ2-5, the complete variable domain is KAGVTQTPRYLIKTRGQQVTLSCSPISGHRSVSWYQQTPGQGLQFLFEYFSETQRNKGNFPGRFSGRQFSNSRSEMNVSTLELGDSALYLCASSLAPAGGGETQYFGPGTRLLVL.

This clonotype turned up a few times. This sequence joins TRBV7-2 and TRBJ2-4; D possibly corresponds to TRBD1 (5 bases). This CDR3 region has 14 residues. V was clipped by 1 base and J by 3 bases, with 7 bases between them. Germline V gene sequence: CDR1 SGHTA, CDR2 FQGNSA. The DNA for the CDR3 is TGTGCCAGCAGCTTAGGACAGTACAAAAACATTCAGTACTTC. It encodes CASSLGQYKNIQYF.

This clonotype was recorded a few times. The gene calls are TRBV7-2 and TRBJ2-7, with D possibly TRBD2 on 6 matching bases. Trimming pared 5 bases from V and 6 bases from J, leaving 14 bases between. CDR1 is SGHTA and CDR2 is FQGNSA in the germline V gene. CDR3 length: 13 residues. The CDR3 DNA is TGTGCCAGCAGCCCCGGGACTCTCGGCGAGCAGTACTTC. Protein sequence: CASSPGTLGEQYF.

This clonotype showed up many times. CDR3 region: CASSEAGQGYGYTF. CDR3 sequence (DNA): TGTGCCAGCAGTGAAGCGGGACAGGGGTATGGCTACACCTTC. The chain uses TRBV6-1 and TRBJ1-2; the match to TRBD1 covers 10 bases. CDR1 is MNHNS and CDR2 is SASEGT in the germline V gene. CDR3 size: 14 residues. Germline trimming cut 0 bases from V and 5 bases from J; bases unmatched to any gene: 0.

This clonotype was seen repeatedly, ten times or more. The V call is TRBV11-2, the J call TRBJ2-7, with unresolved D. There are 17 residues in the CDR3. With 1 base removed from V and 0 bases from J, the gap between germline ends came to 16 bases. The germline CDR1 and CDR2 sequences are SGHAT and FQNNGV. The CDR3 reads CASSLVGPPVSSYEQYF. In DNA, the CDR3 is TGTGCCAGCAGCTTAGTCGGGCCGCCGGTAAGCTCCTACGAGCAGTACTTC.

This clonotype was counted only a few times. V usage is TRBV12-5 and J usage is TRBJ2-1; 8 positions match TRBD2. The CDR3 length is 14 residues. Trimming at V came to 2 bases and at J to 9 bases, leaving 6 bases not matched to a gene. Germline assignment: CDR1 LGHNT and CDR2 FRNRAP. CDR3 DNA: TGTGCTAGTGGTTTGCCAGCGGGAGAAGGTGAGCAGTTCTTC. Amino acids: CASGLPAGEGEQFF.

This clonotype was detected many times. The CDR3 coding sequence is TGTGCCAGCAGCCAGCCCACTAGCGGGGGGGCCTACGAGCAGTACTTC. Its protein is CASSQPTSGGAYEQYF. This chain uses TRBV4-2 with TRBJ2-7; 13 positions agree with TRBD2. The CDR3 covers 16 residues. V was clipped by 3 bases and J by 2 bases; unmatched bases: 4. Germline V gene lookup returns CDR1 LGHNA and CDR2 YNFKEQ.